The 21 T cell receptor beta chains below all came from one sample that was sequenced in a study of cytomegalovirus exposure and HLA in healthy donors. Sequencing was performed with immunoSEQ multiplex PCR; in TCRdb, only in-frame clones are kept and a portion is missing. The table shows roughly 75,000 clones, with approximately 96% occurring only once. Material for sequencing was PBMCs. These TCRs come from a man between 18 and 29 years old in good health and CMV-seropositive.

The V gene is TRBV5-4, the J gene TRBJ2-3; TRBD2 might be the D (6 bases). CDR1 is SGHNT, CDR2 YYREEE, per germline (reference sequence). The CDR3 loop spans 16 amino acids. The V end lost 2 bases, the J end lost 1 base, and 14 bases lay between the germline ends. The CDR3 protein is CASSLYVGGRTDTQYF. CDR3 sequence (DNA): TGTGCCAGCAGCTTATACGTGGGGGGACGCACAGATACGCAGTATTTT.

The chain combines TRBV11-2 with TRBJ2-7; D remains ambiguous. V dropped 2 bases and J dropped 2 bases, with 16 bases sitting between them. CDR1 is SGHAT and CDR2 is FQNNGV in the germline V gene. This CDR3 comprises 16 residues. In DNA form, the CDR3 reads TGTGCCAGCAGCTTACCAGACACCGGCGTCCCCTACGAGCAGTACTTC. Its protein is CASSLPDTGVPYEQYF.

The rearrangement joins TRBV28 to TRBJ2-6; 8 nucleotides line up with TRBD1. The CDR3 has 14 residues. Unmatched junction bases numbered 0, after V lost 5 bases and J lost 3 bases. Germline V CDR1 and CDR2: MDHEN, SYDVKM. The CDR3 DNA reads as TGTGCCAGCAGTGGGACAGGTGGGGCCAACGTCCTGACTTTC. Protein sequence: CASSGTGGANVLTF.

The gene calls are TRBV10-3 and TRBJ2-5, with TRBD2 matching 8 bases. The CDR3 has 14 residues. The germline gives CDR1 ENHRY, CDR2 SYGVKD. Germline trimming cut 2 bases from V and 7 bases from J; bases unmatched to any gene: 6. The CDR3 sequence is CAISEKGTRGTQYF. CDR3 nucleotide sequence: TGTGCCATCAGTGAGAAGGGGACTAGAGGGACCCAGTACTTC.

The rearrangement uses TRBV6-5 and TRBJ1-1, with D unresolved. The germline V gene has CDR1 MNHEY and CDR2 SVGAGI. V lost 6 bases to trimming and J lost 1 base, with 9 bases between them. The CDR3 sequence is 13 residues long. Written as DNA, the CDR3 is TGTGCCAGCAGGTTAAGACAGAACACTGAAGCTTTCTTT. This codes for CASRLRQNTEAFF.

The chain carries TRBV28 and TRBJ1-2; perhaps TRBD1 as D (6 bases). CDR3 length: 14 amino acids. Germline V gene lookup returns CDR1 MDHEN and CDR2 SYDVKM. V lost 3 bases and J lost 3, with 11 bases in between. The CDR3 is CASSFGDRHYGYTF. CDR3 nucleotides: TGTGCCAGCAGTTTTGGAGACAGGCACTATGGCTACACCTTC.

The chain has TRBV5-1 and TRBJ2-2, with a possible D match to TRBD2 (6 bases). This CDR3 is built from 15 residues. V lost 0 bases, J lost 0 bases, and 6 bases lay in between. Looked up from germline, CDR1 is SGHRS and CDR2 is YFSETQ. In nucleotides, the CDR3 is TGCGCCAGCAGCTTGGCTAGCGCGAACACCGGGGAGCTGTTTTTT. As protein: CASSLASANTGELFF. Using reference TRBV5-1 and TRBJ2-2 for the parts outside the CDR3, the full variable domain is KAGVTQTPRYLIKTRGQQVTLSCSPISGHRSVSWYQQTPGQGLQFLFEYFSETQRNKGNFPGRFSGRQFSNSRSEMNVSTLELGDSALYLCASSLASANTGELFFGEGSRLTVL.

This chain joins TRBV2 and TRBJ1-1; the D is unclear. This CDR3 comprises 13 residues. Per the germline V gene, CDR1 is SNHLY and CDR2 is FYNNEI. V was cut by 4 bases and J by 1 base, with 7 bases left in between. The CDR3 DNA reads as TGTGCCAGCAGTGCCACAACGAACACTGAAGCTTTCTTT. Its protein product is CASSATTNTEAFF.

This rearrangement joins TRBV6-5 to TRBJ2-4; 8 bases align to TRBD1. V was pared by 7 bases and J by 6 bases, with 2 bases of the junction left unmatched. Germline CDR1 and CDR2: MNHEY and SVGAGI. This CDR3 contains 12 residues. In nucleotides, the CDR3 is TGTGCCAGCACTGGACAGGGAAACATTCAGTACTTC. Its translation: CASTGQGNIQYF.

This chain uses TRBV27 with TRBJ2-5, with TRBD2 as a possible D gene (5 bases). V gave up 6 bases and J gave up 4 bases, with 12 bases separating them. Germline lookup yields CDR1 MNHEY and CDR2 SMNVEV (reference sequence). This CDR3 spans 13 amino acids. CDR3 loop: CASSLSSGETQYF. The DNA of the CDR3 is TGTGCCAGCAGCCTATCGAGCGGAGAGACCCAGTACTTC.

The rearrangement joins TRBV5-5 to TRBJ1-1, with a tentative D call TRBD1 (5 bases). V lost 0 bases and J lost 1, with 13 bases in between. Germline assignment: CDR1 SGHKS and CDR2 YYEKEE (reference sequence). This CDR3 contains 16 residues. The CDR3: CASSLVPGVGNTEAFF. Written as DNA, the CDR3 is TGTGCCAGCAGCTTGGTACCGGGGGTGGGGAACACTGAAGCTTTCTTT. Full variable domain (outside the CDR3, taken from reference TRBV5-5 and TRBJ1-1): DAGVTQSPTHLIKTRGQQVTLRCSPISGHKSVSWYQQVLGQGPQFIFQYYEKEERGRGNFPDRFSARQFPNYSSELNVNALLLGDSALYLCASSLVPGVGNTEAFFGQGTRLTVV.

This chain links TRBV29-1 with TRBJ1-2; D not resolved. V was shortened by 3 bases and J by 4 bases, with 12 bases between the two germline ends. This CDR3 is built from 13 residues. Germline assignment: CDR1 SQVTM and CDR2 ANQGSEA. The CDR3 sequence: CSVDIGGIYGYTF. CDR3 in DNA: TGCAGCGTTGATATCGGAGGCATCTATGGCTACACCTTC.

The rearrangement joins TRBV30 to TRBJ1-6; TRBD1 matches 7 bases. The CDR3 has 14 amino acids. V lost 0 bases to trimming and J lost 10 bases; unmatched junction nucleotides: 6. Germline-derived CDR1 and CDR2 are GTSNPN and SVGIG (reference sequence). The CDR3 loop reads CAWSVETGFSPLHF. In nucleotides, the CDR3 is TGTGCCTGGAGTGTAGAGACAGGGTTCTCACCCCTCCACTTT.

CDR3 coding DNA: TGTGCCATCAGTGAGAGGACAGGGGTTGACGAGCAGTACTTC. Its translation is CAISERTGVDEQYF. The rearrangement links TRBV10-3 to TRBJ2-7; 9 positions agree with TRBD1. The CDR3 totals 14 residues. The germline V gene has CDR1 ENHRY and CDR2 SYGVKD. The V segment lost 2 bases and the J segment 5 bases; nucleotides outside the gene matches: 4.

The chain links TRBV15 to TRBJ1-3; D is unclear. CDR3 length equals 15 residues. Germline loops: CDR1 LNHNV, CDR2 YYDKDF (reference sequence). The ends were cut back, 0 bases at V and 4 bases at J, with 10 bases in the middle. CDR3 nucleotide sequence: TGTGCCACCAGCAGAGAGGCCAGTAGCGGAAACACCATATATTTT. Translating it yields CATSREASSGNTIYF.

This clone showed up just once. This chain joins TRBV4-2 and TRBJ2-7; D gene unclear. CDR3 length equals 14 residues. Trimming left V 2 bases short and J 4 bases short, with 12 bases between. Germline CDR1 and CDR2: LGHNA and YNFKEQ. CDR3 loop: CASSQLEMSYEQYF. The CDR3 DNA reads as TGTGCCAGCAGCCAATTGGAGATGTCTTACGAGCAGTACTTC.

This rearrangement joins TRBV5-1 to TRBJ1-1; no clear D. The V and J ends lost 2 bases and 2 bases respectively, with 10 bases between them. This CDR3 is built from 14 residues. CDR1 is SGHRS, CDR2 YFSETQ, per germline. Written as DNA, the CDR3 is TGCGCCAGCAGCTTCGCCGGGGATAACACTGAAGCTTTCTTT. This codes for CASSFAGDNTEAFF. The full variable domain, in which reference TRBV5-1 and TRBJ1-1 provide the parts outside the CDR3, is KAGVTQTPRYLIKTRGQQVTLSCSPISGHRSVSWYQQTPGQGLQFLFEYFSETQRNKGNFPGRFSGRQFSNSRSEMNVSTLELGDSALYLCASSFAGDNTEAFFGQGTRLTVV.

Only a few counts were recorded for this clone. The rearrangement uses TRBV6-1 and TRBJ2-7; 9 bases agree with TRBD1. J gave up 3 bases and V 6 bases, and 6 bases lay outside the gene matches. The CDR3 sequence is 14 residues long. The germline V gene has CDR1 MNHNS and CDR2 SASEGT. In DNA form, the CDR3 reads TGTGCCAGCAGGGTTGGGACAGGGCTCTACGAGCAGTACTTC. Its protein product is CASRVGTGLYEQYF.

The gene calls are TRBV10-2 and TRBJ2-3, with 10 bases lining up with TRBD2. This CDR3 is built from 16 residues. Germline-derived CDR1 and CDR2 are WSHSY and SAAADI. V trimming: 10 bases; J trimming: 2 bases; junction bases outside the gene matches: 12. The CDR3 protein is CATTPGLAAVTDTQYF. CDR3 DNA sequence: TGCGCCACAACCCCAGGACTAGCGGCTGTCACAGATACGCAGTATTTT.

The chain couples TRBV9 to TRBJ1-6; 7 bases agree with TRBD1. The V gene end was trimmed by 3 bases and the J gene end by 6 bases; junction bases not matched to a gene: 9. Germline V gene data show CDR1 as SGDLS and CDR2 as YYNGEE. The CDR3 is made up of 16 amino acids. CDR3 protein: CASSAERTGSNSPLHF. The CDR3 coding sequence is TGTGCCAGCAGCGCCGAGAGGACAGGTTCTAATTCACCCCTCCACTTT. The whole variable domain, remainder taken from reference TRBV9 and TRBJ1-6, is DSGVTQTPKHLITATGQRVTLRCSPRSGDLSVYWYQQSLDQGLQFLIQYYNGEERAKGNILERFSAQQFPDLHSELNLSSLELGDSALYFCASSAERTGSNSPLHFGNGTRLTVT.

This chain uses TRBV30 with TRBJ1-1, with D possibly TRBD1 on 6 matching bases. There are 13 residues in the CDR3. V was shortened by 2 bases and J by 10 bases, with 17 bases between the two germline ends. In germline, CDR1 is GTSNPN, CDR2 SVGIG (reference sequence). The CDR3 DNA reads TGTGCCTGGAGTCGGGGGGCACGGGGTGGAGCTTTCTTT. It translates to CAWSRGARGGAFF.